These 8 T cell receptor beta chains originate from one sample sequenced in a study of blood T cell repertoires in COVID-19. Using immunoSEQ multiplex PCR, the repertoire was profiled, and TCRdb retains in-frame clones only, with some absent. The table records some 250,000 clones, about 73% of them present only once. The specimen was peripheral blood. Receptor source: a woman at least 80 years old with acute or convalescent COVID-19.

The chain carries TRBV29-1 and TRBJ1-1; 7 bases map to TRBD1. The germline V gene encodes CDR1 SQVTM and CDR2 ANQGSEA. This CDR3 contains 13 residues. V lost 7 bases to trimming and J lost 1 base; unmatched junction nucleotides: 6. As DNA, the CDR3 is TGCAGCGCGAACAGGGGAAGGAACACTGAAGCTTTCTTT. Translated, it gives CSANRGRNTEAFF.

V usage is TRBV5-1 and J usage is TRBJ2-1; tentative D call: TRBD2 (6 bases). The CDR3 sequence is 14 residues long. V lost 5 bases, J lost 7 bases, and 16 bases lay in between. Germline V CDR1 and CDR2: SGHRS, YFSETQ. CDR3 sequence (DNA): TGCGCCAGCAGACGACTAGATCGAGGTAATGAGCAGTTCTTC. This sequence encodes CASRRLDRGNEQFF. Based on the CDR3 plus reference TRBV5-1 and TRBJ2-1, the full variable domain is KAGVTQTPRYLIKTRGQQVTLSCSPISGHRSVSWYQQTPGQGLQFLFEYFSETQRNKGNFPGRFSGRQFSNSRSEMNVSTLELGDSALYLCASRRLDRGNEQFFGPGTRLTVL.

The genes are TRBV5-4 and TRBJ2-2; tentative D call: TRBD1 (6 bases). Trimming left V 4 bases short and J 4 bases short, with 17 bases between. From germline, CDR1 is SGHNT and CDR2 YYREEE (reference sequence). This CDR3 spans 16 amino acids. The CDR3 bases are TGTGCCAGCAGCCCCCAGGGGAGATTAGGCACCGGGGAGCTGTTTTTT. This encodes CASSPQGRLGTGELFF.

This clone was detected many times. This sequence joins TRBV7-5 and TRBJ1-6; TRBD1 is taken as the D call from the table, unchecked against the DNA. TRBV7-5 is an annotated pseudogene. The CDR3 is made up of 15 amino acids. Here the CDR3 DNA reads TGTGTCAGAAGCTTCGGGACAGGGAAGGAATCACCCCTCCACTTT. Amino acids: CVRSFGTGKESPLHF.

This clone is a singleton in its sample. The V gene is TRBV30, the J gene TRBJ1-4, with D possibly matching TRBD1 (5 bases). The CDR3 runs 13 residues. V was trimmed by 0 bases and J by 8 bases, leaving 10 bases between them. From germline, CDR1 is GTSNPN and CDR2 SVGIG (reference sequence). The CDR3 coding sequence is TGTGCCTGGAGTGTACGACGGGGGGAAAAACTGTTTTTT. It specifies CAWSVRRGEKLFF.

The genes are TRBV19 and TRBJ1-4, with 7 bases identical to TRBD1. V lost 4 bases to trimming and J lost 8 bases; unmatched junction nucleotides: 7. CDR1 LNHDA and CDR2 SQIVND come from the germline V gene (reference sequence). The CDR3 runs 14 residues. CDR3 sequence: CASSTGTVGEKLFF. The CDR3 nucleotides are TGTGCCAGTAGTACCGGGACAGTGGGAGAAAAACTGTTTTTT.

CDR3 nucleotides: TGCGCCAGCAGCCAAGACGGGTCTAGCGGGGGCGTAAGCGCAGGGTACGAGCAGTACTTC. This translates into CASSQDGSSGGVSAGYEQYF. The chain joins TRBV4-1 to TRBJ2-7, with TRBD2 matching over 10 bases. Germline CDR1 MGHRA, CDR2 YSYEKL. J gave up 4 bases and V 0 bases, and 18 bases lay outside the gene matches. The CDR3 has 20 residues.

CDR3 sequence: CASTRDTMDEKLFF. The CDR3 DNA reads as TGTGCCAGCACCCGGGACACGATGGATGAAAAACTGTTTTTT. The gene calls are TRBV6-5 and TRBJ1-4; a weak D match, TRBD1 (6 bases). Germline CDR1 and CDR2: MNHEY and SVGAGI. This CDR3 comprises 14 residues. Trimming removed 7 bases from V and 6 bases from J, with 15 bases in between.